This passage covers 23 T cell receptor beta chains from one sample sequenced in a study of T cell responses to AZD1222 COVID-19 vaccine. The method was immunoSEQ multiplex PCR; TCRdb's version includes in-frame clones alone and lacks a portion of them. The sample contains approximately 180,000 clones, 85% to 90% of which appear only once. Material: peripheral blood, obtained on day 0 of AZD1222 vaccination. The receptors originated from an adult in good health.

This chain connects TRBV2 to TRBJ2-1; TRBD2 might be the D (6 bases). Trimming took off 4 bases at V and 4 bases at J, with 11 bases between the two ends. This CDR3 has 14 residues. Germline loops: CDR1 SNHLY, CDR2 FYNNEI. The CDR3, as DNA: TGTGCCAGCAGTGCTTCAAGCGGGTACAATGAGCAGTTCTTC. Protein: CASSASSGYNEQFF.

The chain has TRBV6-5 and TRBJ1-5, with D perhaps matching TRBD1 (6 bases). Germline V gene data show CDR1 as MNHEY and CDR2 as SVGAGI. The V gene lost 6 bases and the J gene lost 6 bases, with 18 bases spanning the gap. The CDR3 contains 15 residues. The CDR3 DNA is TGTGCCAGCAGCCGGACCCGGGACAATGGTCAGCCCCAGCATTTT. This gives the protein CASSRTRDNGQPQHF.

The chain joins TRBV3-1 (or the pseudogene TRBV3-2) to TRBJ2-1, with TRBD2 matching over 7 bases. Trimming removed 0 bases from V and 5 bases from J; junction bases left unmatched: 10. Germline V CDR1 and CDR2: LGHDT, YNNKEL (reference sequence). The CDR3 sequence is 17 residues long. CDR3 protein: CASSQDGGVGDNNEQFF. CDR3 coding DNA: TGTGCCAGCAGCCAAGATGGGGGGGTTGGGGATAACAATGAGCAGTTCTTC.

This rearrangement joins TRBV9 to TRBJ1-6; TRBD1 matches at 10 bases. This CDR3 region has 16 residues. V shed 3 bases, J shed 7 bases, and the junction held 7 bases outside the gene matches. CDR1 SGDLS and CDR2 YYNGEE come from the germline V gene. The DNA of the CDR3 is TGTGCCAGCAGCGCGGGGACAGGGGAGGGGAATTCACCCCTCCACTTT. Its translation is CASSAGTGEGNSPLHF.

The chain joins TRBV5-1 to TRBJ2-1, with D perhaps assigned TRBD1 or TRBD2 (5 bases each). The V gene's germline CDR1 is SGHRS and CDR2 YFSETQ. The CDR3 has 14 residues. The V gene lost 2 bases and the J gene lost 6 bases, with 12 bases spanning the gap. The CDR3 reads CASSFGNGGNEQFF. CDR3 DNA: TGCGCCAGCAGCTTCGGCAATGGGGGCAATGAGCAGTTCTTC.

This clone was counted once. The chain has TRBV7-2 and TRBJ1-4; tentatively, D is TRBD1 (5 bases). V lost 5 bases to trimming and J lost 7 bases, with 8 bases between them. Germline CDR1 SGHTA, CDR2 FQGNSA. The CDR3 is made up of 12 amino acids. CDR3 amino acids: CASSRRGEKLFF. The CDR3 DNA sequence: TGTGCCAGCAGCAGAAGGGGTGAAAAACTGTTTTTT.

The chain is built from TRBV29-1 and TRBJ2-7, with D unresolved. The germline V and J ends were trimmed by 5 bases and 5 bases, with 16 bases remaining between them. Germline V CDR1 and CDR2: SQVTM, ANQGSEA. CDR3 length: 13 amino acids. The CDR3: CSVNPGRNNEQYF. Written as DNA, the CDR3 is TGCAGCGTTAACCCGGGTCGAAACAACGAGCAGTACTTC.

The chain joins TRBV27 to TRBJ1-1; maybe TRBD1 (5 bases). Germline-derived CDR1 and CDR2 are MNHEY and SMNVEV (reference sequence). Trimming stripped 2 bases from V and 0 bases from J, with 10 bases between. The CDR3 extends over 15 amino acids. The CDR3 protein is CASSLIGGLNTEAFF. The CDR3, as DNA: TGTGCCAGCAGTTTAATCGGGGGTTTGAACACTGAAGCTTTCTTT.

The chain couples TRBV5-3 to TRBJ1-4, with 8 nucleotides matching TRBD1. TRBV5-3 is reported as an ORF; its role is uncertain. Unmatched junction bases numbered 4, after V lost 4 bases and J lost 5 bases. The length of the CDR3 is 14 residues. Written as DNA, the CDR3 is TGTGCCAGAAGCCAGACAGGGGAGAATGAAAAACTGTTTTTT. Translated: CARSQTGENEKLFF.

The V gene is TRBV19, the J gene TRBJ1-5, with 7 bases fitting TRBD1. The length of the CDR3 is 19 residues. J lost 0 bases, V lost 3 bases, and 14 bases had no gene match. Germline-derived CDR1 and CDR2 are LNHDA and SQIVND (reference sequence). The CDR3 sequence is CASSIGGTAGPVSNQPQHF. CDR3 nucleotide sequence: TGTGCCAGTAGTATCGGTGGGACAGCCGGACCCGTTAGCAATCAGCCCCAGCATTTT.

This chain uses TRBV5-1 with TRBJ2-3; weak D call: TRBD2 (6 bases). V was pared by 0 bases and J by 7 bases, with 15 bases between. Germline lookup yields CDR1 SGHRS and CDR2 YFSETQ. The CDR3 is made up of 15 amino acids. CDR3 in amino acids: CASSLVASVRNTQYF. The CDR3 DNA reads as TGCGCCAGCAGCTTGGTAGCTAGCGTGCGGAATACGCAGTATTTT.

This sequence joins TRBV18 and TRBJ1-1; the D is unclear. V gave up 0 bases and J gave up 4 bases, with 12 bases separating them. The length of the CDR3 is 15 residues. Germline CDR1 and CDR2: KGHSH and LQKENI. In DNA form, the CDR3 reads TGTGCCAGCTCACCACCGGGGTCCGGGTCCACTGAAGCTTTCTTT. This encodes CASSPPGSGSTEAFF.

This clone was observed a handful of times. The chain joins TRBV10-3 to TRBJ2-3, with 9 positions matching TRBD2. CDR3 size: 16 residues. Germline CDR1 is ENHRY and CDR2 is SYGVKD. Germline trimming cut 4 bases from V and 2 bases from J; bases unmatched to any gene: 7. The CDR3 region has the DNA TGTGCCATCAGTGCCATGACTAGCGGTTACACAGATACGCAGTATTTT. Protein product: CAISAMTSGYTDTQYF.

The V and J genes are TRBV6-5 and TRBJ2-2, with D possibly being TRBD1 (6 bases). The germline V and J ends were trimmed by 7 bases and 7 bases, with 19 bases remaining between them. Germline V gives CDR1 MNHEY, CDR2 SVGAGI. This CDR3 has 15 residues. As DNA, the CDR3 is TGTGCCAGCATCCCCTCTCGACAGGTTGACGGGGAGCTGTTTTTT. This sequence encodes CASIPSRQVDGELFF.

The chain carries TRBV7-2 and TRBJ2-5; 7 nucleotides agree with TRBD2. The CDR3 is made up of 12 amino acids. Germline-derived CDR1 and CDR2 are SGHTA and FQGNSA. J gave up 6 bases and V 5 bases, and 3 bases lay outside the gene matches. The CDR3 spells CASSPGRQTQYF. The DNA of the CDR3 is TGTGCCAGCAGCCCCGGGAGGCAGACCCAGTACTTC.

The V call is TRBV5-1, the J call TRBJ1-2; D perhaps matches TRBD1 (6 bases). The CDR3 contains 13 residues. Germline V gene lookup returns CDR1 SGHRS and CDR2 YFSETQ. The V and J ends lost 5 bases and 5 bases respectively, with 13 bases between them. The CDR3 protein is CASSDRIRYGYTF. The DNA for the CDR3 is TGCGCCAGCAGTGACAGGATCCGTTATGGCTACACCTTC.

The chain uses TRBV7-9 and TRBJ1-4; TRBD1 is a possible D gene (5 bases). CDR3 length equals 14 residues. Trimming removed 4 bases at V and 1 base at J, with 7 bases between. The germline gives CDR1 SEHNR, CDR2 FQNEAQ (reference sequence). The CDR3 sequence: CASSSQGTNEKLFF. DNA for the CDR3: TGTGCCAGCAGCTCTCAGGGAACTAATGAAAAACTGTTTTTT.

The J gene is TRBJ1-5, the V gene TRBV18, with 8 bases aligning to TRBD1. V lost 6 bases to trimming and J lost 4 bases; unmatched junction nucleotides: 8. CDR3 size: 15 residues. Germline V lookup: CDR1 KGHSH, CDR2 LQKENI. CDR3 DNA sequence: TGTGCCAGCTCGACGGGACAGGCGATAAATCAGCCCCAGCATTTT. As protein: CASSTGQAINQPQHF.

The V gene is TRBV5-5, the J gene TRBJ1-1; no firm D call. Germline-derived CDR1 and CDR2 are SGHKS and YYEKEE (reference sequence). The CDR3 is made up of 15 amino acids. V was cut by 5 bases and J by 0 bases, with 14 bases left in between. CDR3 loop: CASSSLMVVNTEAFF. CDR3 in DNA: TGTGCCAGCAGTTCTCTAATGGTGGTGAACACTGAAGCTTTCTTT.

V usage is TRBV5-1 and J usage is TRBJ1-6, with a weak D call TRBD1 (6 bases). This CDR3 region has 14 residues. Trimming removed 4 bases from V and 3 bases from J, with 8 bases in between. The V gene's germline CDR1 is SGHRS and CDR2 YFSETQ. The CDR3: CASSGDNYNSPLHF. In DNA, the CDR3 is TGCGCCAGCAGCGGGGACAACTATAATTCACCCCTCCACTTT. Using reference TRBV5-1 and TRBJ1-6 for the parts outside the CDR3, the full variable domain is KAGVTQTPRYLIKTRGQQVTLSCSPISGHRSVSWYQQTPGQGLQFLFEYFSETQRNKGNFPGRFSGRQFSNSRSEMNVSTLELGDSALYLCASSGDNYNSPLHFGNGTRLTVT.

With regard to this clone: One end of the junction varies from germline; a read error may be responsible. The V gene is TRBV7-7, the J gene TRBJ2-5; the D call may be TRBD1 or TRBD2 (5 bases each). The germline V gene encodes CDR1 SSHAT and CDR2 FNYEAQ (reference sequence). CDR3 size: 16 residues. The CDR3 loop reads CASSLEGTVARETQYF. CDR3 bases: TGTGCTAGCAGCTTGGAAGGGACCGTGGCTAGGGAGACCCAGTACTTC.

A few counts support this clone. This chain links TRBV5-8 with TRBJ1-1; D remains ambiguous. From germline, CDR1 is SGHTS and CDR2 YDEGEE. Deletions cut 3 bases from V and 1 base from J, with 7 bases between. The CDR3 runs to 13 residues. The CDR3 coding sequence is TGTGCCAGCAGCTCATTCAAGAACACTGAAGCTTTCTTT. Amino acids: CASSSFKNTEAFF.

The gene calls are TRBV10-3 and TRBJ1-6, with D perhaps TRBD1 (5 bases). This CDR3 is 14 amino acids long. CDR1 ENHRY and CDR2 SYGVKD come from the germline V gene. Trimming shortened V by 6 bases and J by 8 bases, and 14 bases separated the two germline ends. CDR3 residues: CAIRGGPEDSPLHF. The CDR3 DNA sequence: TGTGCCATCAGGGGGGGTCCCGAGGATTCACCCCTCCACTTT.